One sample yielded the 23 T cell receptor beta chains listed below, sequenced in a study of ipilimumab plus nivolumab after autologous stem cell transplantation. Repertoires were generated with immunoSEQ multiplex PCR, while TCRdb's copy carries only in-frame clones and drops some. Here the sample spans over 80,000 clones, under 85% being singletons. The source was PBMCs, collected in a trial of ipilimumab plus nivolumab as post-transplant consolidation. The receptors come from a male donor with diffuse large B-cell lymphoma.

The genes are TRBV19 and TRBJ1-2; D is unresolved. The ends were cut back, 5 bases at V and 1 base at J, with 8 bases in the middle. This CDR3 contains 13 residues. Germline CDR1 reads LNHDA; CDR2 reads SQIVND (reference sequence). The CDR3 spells CASSFHNNYGYTF. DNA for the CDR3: TGTGCCAGTAGTTTCCACAATAACTATGGCTACACCTTC.

The DNA for the CDR3 is TGTGCCATCAGGGATCTCCGGACCCCCGTGCCCGGGGAGCTGTTTTTT. Translation gives CAIRDLRTPVPGELFF. The V gene is TRBV10-3, the J gene TRBJ2-2, with D hard to call. There are 16 residues in the CDR3. Per germline, CDR1 ENHRY and CDR2 SYGVKD. Trimming shortened V by 6 bases and J by 6 bases, and 20 bases separated the two germline ends.

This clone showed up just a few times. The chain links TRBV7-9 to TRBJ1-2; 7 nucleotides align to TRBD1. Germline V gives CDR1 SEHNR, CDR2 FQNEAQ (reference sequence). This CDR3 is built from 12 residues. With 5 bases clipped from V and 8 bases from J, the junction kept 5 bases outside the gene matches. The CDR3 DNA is TGTGCCAGCAGCCCGACAGGGCACGGCTACACCTTC. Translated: CASSPTGHGYTF.

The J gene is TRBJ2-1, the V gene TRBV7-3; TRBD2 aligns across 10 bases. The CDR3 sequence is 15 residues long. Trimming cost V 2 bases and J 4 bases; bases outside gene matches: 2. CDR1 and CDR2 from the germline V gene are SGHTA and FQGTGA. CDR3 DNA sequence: TGTGCCAGCAGCTTACAAGCGGGGGGGTACAATGAGCAGTTCTTC. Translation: CASSLQAGGYNEQFF. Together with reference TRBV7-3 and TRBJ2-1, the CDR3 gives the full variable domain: GAGVSQTPSNKVTEKGKYVELRCDPISGHTALYWYRQSLGQGPEFLIYFQGTGAADDSGLPNDRFFAVRPEGSVSTLKIQRTERGDSAVYLCASSLQAGGYNEQFFGPGTRLTVL.

The CDR3 DNA follows: TGTGCCAGCAGCTTAATGGCCCGAAACACCATATATTTT. The encoded protein is CASSLMARNTIYF. This sequence joins TRBV7-8 and TRBJ1-3; D ambiguous. The CDR3 is 13 amino acids. The ends were cut back, 2 bases at V and 5 bases at J, with 7 bases in the middle. Per germline, CDR1 SGHVS and CDR2 FQNEAQ.

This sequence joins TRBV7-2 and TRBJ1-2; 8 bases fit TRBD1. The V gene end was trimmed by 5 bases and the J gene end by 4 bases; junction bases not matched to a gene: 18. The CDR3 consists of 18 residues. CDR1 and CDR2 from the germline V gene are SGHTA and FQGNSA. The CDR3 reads CASSLNRPDREVIYGYTF. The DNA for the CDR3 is TGTGCCAGCAGCCTAAACAGGCCGGACAGGGAGGTTATCTATGGCTACACCTTC.

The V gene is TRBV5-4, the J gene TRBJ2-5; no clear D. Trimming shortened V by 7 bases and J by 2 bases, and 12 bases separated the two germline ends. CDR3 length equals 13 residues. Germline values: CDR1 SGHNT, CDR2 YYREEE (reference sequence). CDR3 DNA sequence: TGTGCCAGCTCCGGGTCCACTCAAGAGACCCAGTACTTC. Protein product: CASSGSTQETQYF.

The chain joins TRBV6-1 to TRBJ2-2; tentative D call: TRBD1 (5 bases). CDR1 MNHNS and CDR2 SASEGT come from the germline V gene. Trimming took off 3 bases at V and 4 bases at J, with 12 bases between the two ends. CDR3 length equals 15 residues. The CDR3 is CASSDPARATGELFF. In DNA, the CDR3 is TGTGCCAGCAGTGACCCAGCCAGGGCCACCGGGGAGCTGTTTTTT.

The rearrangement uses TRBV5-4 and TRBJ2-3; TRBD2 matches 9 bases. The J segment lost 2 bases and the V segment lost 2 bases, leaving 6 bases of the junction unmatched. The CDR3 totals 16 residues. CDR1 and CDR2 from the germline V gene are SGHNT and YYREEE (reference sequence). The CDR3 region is CASSFPSGADTDTQYF. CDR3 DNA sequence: TGTGCCAGCAGCTTCCCTAGCGGGGCGGACACAGATACGCAGTATTTT. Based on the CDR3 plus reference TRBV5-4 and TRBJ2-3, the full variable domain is ETGVTQSPTHLIKTRGQQVTLRCSSQSGHNTVSWYQQALGQGPQFIFQYYREEENGRGNFPPRFSGLQFPNYSSELNVNALELDDSALYLCASSFPSGADTDTQYFGPGTRLTVL.

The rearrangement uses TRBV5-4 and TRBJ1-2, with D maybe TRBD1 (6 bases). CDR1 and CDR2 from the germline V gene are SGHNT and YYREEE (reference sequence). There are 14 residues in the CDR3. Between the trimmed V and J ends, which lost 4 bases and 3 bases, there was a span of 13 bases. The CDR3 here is CASSPGQTDYGYTF. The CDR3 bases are TGTGCCAGCAGCCCCGGACAGACCGACTATGGCTACACCTTC.

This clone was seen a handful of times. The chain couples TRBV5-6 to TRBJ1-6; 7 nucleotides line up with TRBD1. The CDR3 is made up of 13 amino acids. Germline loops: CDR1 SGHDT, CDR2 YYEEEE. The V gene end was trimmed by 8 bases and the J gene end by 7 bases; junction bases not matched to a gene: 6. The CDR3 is CASRQGVNSPLHF. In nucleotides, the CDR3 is TGTGCCAGTCGACAGGGAGTAAATTCACCCCTCCACTTT.

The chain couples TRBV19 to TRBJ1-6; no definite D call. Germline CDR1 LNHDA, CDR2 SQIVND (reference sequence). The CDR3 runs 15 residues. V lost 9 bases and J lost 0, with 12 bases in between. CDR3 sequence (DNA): TGTGCCAGGAGCGAGGGTAGCTCCTATAATTCACCCCTCCACTTT. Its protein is CARSEGSSYNSPLHF.

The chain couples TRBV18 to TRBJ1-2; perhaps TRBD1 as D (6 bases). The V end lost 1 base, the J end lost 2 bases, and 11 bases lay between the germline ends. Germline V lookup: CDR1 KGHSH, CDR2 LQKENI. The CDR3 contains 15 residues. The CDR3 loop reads CASSPQGHGNYGYTF. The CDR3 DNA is TGTGCCAGCTCACCACAGGGACACGGAAACTATGGCTACACCTTC.

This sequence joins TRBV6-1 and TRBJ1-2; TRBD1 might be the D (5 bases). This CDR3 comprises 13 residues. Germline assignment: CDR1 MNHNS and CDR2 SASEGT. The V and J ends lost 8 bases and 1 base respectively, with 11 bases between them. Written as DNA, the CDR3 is TGTGCCAGCGTTGCAGGGCTTAACTATGGCTACACCTTC. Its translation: CASVAGLNYGYTF.

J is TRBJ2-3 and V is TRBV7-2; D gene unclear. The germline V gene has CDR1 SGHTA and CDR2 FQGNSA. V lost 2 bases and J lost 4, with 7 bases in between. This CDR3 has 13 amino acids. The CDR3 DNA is TGTGCCAGCAGCTTATTAGTGGCAGATACGCAGTATTTT. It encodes CASSLLVADTQYF.

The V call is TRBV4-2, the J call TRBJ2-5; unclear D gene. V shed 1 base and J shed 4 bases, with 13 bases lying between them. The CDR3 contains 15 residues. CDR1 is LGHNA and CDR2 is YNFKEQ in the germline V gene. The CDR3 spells CASSQVHGRPETQYF. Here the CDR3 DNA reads TGTGCCAGCAGCCAAGTCCACGGACGGCCAGAGACCCAGTACTTC.

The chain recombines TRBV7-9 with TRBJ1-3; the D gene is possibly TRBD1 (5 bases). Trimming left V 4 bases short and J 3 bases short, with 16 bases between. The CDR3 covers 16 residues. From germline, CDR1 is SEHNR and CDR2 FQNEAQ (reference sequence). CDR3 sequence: CASSSGGARSGNTIYF. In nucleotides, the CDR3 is TGTGCCAGCAGCTCGGGCGGGGCGCGTAGTGGAAACACCATATATTTT.

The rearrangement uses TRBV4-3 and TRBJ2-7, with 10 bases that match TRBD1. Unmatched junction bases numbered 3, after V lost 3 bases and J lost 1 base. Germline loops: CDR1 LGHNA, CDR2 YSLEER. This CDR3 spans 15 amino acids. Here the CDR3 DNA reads TGCGCCAGCAGCCACGGACAGGGGGAGTCCTACGAGCAGTACTTC. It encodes CASSHGQGESYEQYF.

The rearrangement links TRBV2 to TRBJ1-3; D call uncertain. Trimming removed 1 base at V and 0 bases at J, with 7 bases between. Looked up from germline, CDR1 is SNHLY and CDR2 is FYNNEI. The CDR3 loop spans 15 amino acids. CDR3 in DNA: TGTGCCAGCAGTGAAGGAGGGCGCTCTGGAAACACCATATATTTT. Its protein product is CASSEGGRSGNTIYF.

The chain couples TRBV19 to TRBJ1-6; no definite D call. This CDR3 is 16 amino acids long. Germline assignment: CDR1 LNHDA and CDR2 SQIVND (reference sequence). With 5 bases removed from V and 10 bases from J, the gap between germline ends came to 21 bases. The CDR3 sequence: CASSRDPLNLGSPLHF. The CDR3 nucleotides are TGTGCCAGTAGTCGAGACCCCCTCAACCTGGGGTCACCCCTCCACTTT.

CDR3 in amino acids: CAWSSIGPSGGTDTQYF. CDR3 coding DNA: TGTGCCTGGAGTTCCATAGGTCCCAGCGGGGGAACAGATACGCAGTATTTT. This chain links TRBV30 with TRBJ2-3, with 8 nucleotides matching TRBD2. The length of the CDR3 is 17 residues. The V gene's germline CDR1 is GTSNPN and CDR2 SVGIG (reference sequence). J lost 3 bases, V lost 2 bases, and 13 bases had no gene match. The full variable domain, rest sourced from reference TRBV30 and TRBJ2-3, is SQTIHQWPATLVQPVGSPLSLECTVEGTSNPNLYWYRQAAGRGLQLLFYSVGIGQISSEVPQNLSASRPQDRQFILSSKKLLLSDSGFYLCAWSSIGPSGGTDTQYFGPGTRLTVL.

CDR3 sequence reads: CASRPSGVSYEQYF. Here the CDR3 DNA reads TGTGCCAGCAGACCATCAGGGGTTTCCTACGAGCAGTACTTC. The chain links TRBV6-5 to TRBJ2-7; TRBD1 might be the D (6 bases). V lost 6 bases and J 1 base, leaving 13 bases between the germline ends. This CDR3 has 14 residues. Germline CDR1 MNHEY, CDR2 SVGAGI.

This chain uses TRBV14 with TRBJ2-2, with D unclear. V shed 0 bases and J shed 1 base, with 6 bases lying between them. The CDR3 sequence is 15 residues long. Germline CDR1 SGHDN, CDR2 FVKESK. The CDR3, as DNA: TGTGCCAGCAGCCAAGATATGCGGAACACCGGGGAGCTGTTTTTT. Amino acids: CASSQDMRNTGELFF.